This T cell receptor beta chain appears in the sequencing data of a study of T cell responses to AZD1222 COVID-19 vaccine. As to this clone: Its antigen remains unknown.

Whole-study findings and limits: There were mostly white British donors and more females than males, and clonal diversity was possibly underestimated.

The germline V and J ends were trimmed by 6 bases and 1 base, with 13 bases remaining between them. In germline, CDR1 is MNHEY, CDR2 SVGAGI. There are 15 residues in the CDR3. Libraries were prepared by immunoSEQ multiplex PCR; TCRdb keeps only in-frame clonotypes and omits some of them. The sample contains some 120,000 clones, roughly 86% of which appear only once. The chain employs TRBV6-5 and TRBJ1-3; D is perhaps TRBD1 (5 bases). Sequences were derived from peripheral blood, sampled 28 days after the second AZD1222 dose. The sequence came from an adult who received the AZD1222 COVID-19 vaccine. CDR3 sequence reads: CASRLQERSGNTIYF. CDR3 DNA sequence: TGTGCCAGCAGGTTACAGGAGAGGTCTGGAAACACCATATATTTT.